This T cell receptor beta chain was recorded in a study of T cell clonality in common variable immunodeficiency. CDR3 length: 15 residues. Trimming cost V 2 bases and J 5 bases; bases outside gene matches: 7. The germline gives CDR1 SGHTA, CDR2 FQGNSA. This clone was counted at least ten times. Its antigen is as yet unknown. The read is 3 residues too short to cover the CDR3 end, so that end is filled in from the germline J gene. Study-level findings and limits: TCRbeta clonality was increased in CVID versus healthy controls.

Assay: immunoSEQ multiplex PCR; the TCRdb copy retains only in-frame clones and omits some. The sample yields approximately 81,000 clones, without any singletons. This rearrangement joins TRBV7-2 to TRBJ2-5; TRBD2 agrees at 8 bases. The TCR originated in a person aged 18-70 years in good health. The sample comprised peripheral blood mononuclear cells. CDR3 in amino acids: CASSLMSRGGETQYF. CDR3 DNA (partial): TGTGCCAGCAGCTTAATGTCCCGGGGGGGGGAGACC.